A selection of T cell receptor beta chains follows, all from one sample in a study of a mutant IDH1 vaccine in newly diagnosed glioma. Sequencing used immunoSEQ multiplex PCR; TCRdb keeps in-frame clones, though not all of them. This table has nearly 70,000 clones, 79% appearing once. The specimen comprised PBMCs, sampled from a glioma patient treated with radiotherapy, temozolomide or both. Receptors originate from a man aged 50 to 59 with glioma. CDR3s include the opening cysteine and the closing phenylalanine or tryptophan. Fields, in order: V gene, clone size, J gene, D gene, CDR3 protein, CDR3 DNA. D genes are given only for firm matches. For some rows the clone size is stated as once, few or many, or as a class when expanded; others skip it.

V: TRBV10-3; size: -; J: TRBJ2-2; D: TRBD1; CDR3: CAISADRGTGELFF; DNA: TGTGCCATCAGTGCGGACAGGGGCACCGGGGAGCTGTTTTTT
V: TRBV7-2; size: -; J: TRBJ2-1; D: -; CDR3: CASSVYRGGTYNEQFF; DNA: TGTGCCAGCAGCGTCTACAGGGGGGGCACGTACAATGAGCAGTTCTTC
V: TRBV7-2; size: -; J: TRBJ1-1; D: TRBD1; CDR3: CASSKGQVNTEAFF; DNA: TGTGCCAGCAGCAAAGGACAGGTGAACACTGAAGCTTTCTTT
V: TRBV4-2; size: -; J: TRBJ2-7; D: -; CDR3: CASSQTQVSYEQYF; DNA: TGTGCCAGCAGCCAGACTCAGGTTTCCTACGAGCAGTACTTC
V: TRBV4-2; size: -; J: TRBJ2-4; D: -; CDR3: CASSQVGDLDIQYF; DNA: TGTGCCAGCAGCCAAGTAGGGGACCTGGACATTCAGTACTTC
V: TRBV6-1; size: -; J: TRBJ2-7; D: -; CDR3: CASSERGNSYEQYF; DNA: TGTGCCAGCAGTGAACGGGGAAACTCCTACGAGCAGTACTTC
V: TRBV7-7; size: -; J: TRBJ2-1; D: TRBD1; CDR3: CASSLGLPGQGRDEQFF; DNA: TGTGCTAGCAGCTTAGGCCTACCTGGACAGGGCAGGGATGAGCAGTTCTTC
V: TRBV27; size: -; J: TRBJ2-7; D: -; CDR3: CASSLAGSYEQYF; DNA: TGTGCCAGCAGTTTGGCAGGGTCCTACGAGCAGTACTTC
V: TRBV4-1; size: -; J: TRBJ2-1; D: -; CDR3: CASSAYWYNEQFF; DNA: TGCGCCAGCAGCGCGTACTGGTACAATGAGCAGTTCTTC
V: TRBV6-5; size: -; J: TRBJ1-1; D: -; CDR3: CASSGGDTEAFF; DNA: TGTGCCAGCAGCGGGGGGGACACTGAAGCTTTCTTT
V: TRBV27; size: -; J: TRBJ1-1; D: -; CDR3: CASSLGRNTEAFF; DNA: TGTGCCAGCAGTTTAGGGAGGAACACTGAAGCTTTCTTT
V: TRBV7-2; size: few; J: TRBJ1-1; D: -; CDR3: CASSFRHVAFF; DNA: TGTGCCAGCAGCTTTCGACACGTAGCTTTCTTT
V: TRBV7-9; size: -; J: TRBJ2-1; D: -; CDR3: CASSLESGEGFF; DNA: TGTGCCAGCAGCTTAGAGAGCGGAGAGGGGTTCTTC
V: TRBV21-1; size: -; J: TRBJ1-6; D: -; CDR3: CASSARPGQGDSPLHF; DNA: TGTGCCAGCAGCGCACGACCGGGACAGGGAGATTCACCCCTCCACTTT
V: TRBV5-1; size: -; J: TRBJ2-2; D: -; CDR3: CASSLATGAGSGELFF; DNA: TGCGCCAGCAGCTTGGCCACGGGGGCCGGGTCCGGGGAGCTGTTTTTT
V: TRBV2; size: -; J: TRBJ1-4; D: -; CDR3: CASSEAGSGEEKLFF; DNA: TGTGCCAGCAGTGAAGCGGGGTCCGGTGAGGAAAAACTGTTTTTT
V: TRBV30; size: -; J: TRBJ1-3; D: -; CDR3: CAWSSMNSGNTIYF; DNA: TGTGCCTGGAGTTCTATGAACTCTGGAAACACCATATATTTT
V: TRBV6-4; size: -; J: TRBJ2-1; D: -; CDR3: CASSRVVWDEQFF; DNA: TGTGCCAGCAGCCGGGTTGTCTGGGATGAGCAGTTCTTC
V: TRBV2; size: -; J: TRBJ1-5; D: -; CDR3: CASRTPGNQPQHF; DNA: TGTGCCAGCAGAACCCCAGGCAATCAGCCCCAGCATTTT
V: TRBV19; size: medium-sized; J: TRBJ2-7; D: -; CDR3: CASTLVGGVEGEQYF; DNA: TGTGCCAGTACCTTGGTCGGGGGAGTGGAGGGCGAGCAGTACTTC
V: TRBV23-1; size: -; J: TRBJ1-5; D: TRBD1; CDR3: CASSQSKETGGARQPQHF; DNA: TGCGCCAGCAGTCAATCGAAGGAGACAGGGGGCGCGAGACAGCCCCAGCATTTT
V: TRBV20-1; size: -; J: TRBJ2-5; D: -; CDR3: CSASAEETQYF; DNA: TGCAGTGCTAGCGCGGAAGAGACCCAGTACTTC
V: TRBV7-9; size: few; J: TRBJ2-3; D: -; CDR3: CASSLTSADTQYF; DNA: TGTGCCAGCAGCTTGACGAGCGCAGATACGCAGTATTTT
V: TRBV15; size: -; J: TRBJ1-5; D: -; CDR3: CATSRDAGRNQPQHF; DNA: TGTGCCACCAGCAGAGATGCAGGGAGAAATCAGCCCCAGCATTTT
V: TRBV2; size: once; J: TRBJ1-3; D: -; CDR3: CASSEERFSGNTIYF; DNA: TGTGCCAGCAGTGAAGAGCGGTTCTCTGGAAACACCATATATTTT
V: TRBV5-1; size: few; J: TRBJ1-1; D: -; CDR3: CASSLGPGLEAFF; DNA: TGCGCCAGCAGCTTGGGGCCTGGACTTGAAGCTTTCTTT
V: TRBV7-2; size: -; J: TRBJ2-3; D: -; CDR3: CASSRLVRDTQYF; DNA: TGTGCCAGCAGCCGCCTCGTTCGAGATACGCAGTATTTT
V: TRBV5-1; size: -; J: TRBJ2-6; D: -; CDR3: CASSLEAGGANVLTF; DNA: TGCGCCAGCAGCTTGGAGGCCGGGGGGGCCAACGTCCTGACTTTC
V: TRBV13; size: few; J: TRBJ1-1; D: -; CDR3: CASSGFVQGAFF; DNA: TGTGCCAGCAGCGGGTTCGTCCAAGGAGCTTTCTTT
V: TRBV6-4; size: -; J: TRBJ2-1; D: -; CDR3: CASSDSSRSQEQFF; DNA: TGTGCCAGCAGTGACTCGAGTCGGAGTCAGGAGCAGTTCTTC
V: TRBV4-1; size: -; J: TRBJ1-3; D: -; CDR3: CASSQDRTLPSGNTIYF; DNA: TGCGCCAGCAGCCAAGATAGGACGCTCCCCTCTGGAAACACCATATATTTT
V: TRBV2; size: -; J: TRBJ1-1; D: -; CDR3: CASSGPMNTEAFF; DNA: TGTGCCAGCAGTGGGCCTATGAACACTGAAGCTTTCTTT
V: TRBV6-1; size: -; J: TRBJ2-7; D: -; CDR3: CASIRTEAYEQYF; DNA: TGTGCCAGCATTAGGACAGAGGCCTACGAGCAGTACTTC
V: TRBV6-5; size: -; J: TRBJ1-2; D: -; CDR3: CASSYVSNYGYTF; DNA: TGTGCCAGCAGTTACGTATCTAACTATGGCTACACCTTC
V: TRBV7-9; size: -; J: TRBJ1-5; D: TRBD1; CDR3: CASSSPEGANQPQHF; DNA: TGTGCCAGCAGCTCTCCCGAGGGGGCCAATCAGCCCCAGCATTTT
V: TRBV5-4; size: once; J: TRBJ2-7; D: TRBD2; CDR3: CASSPTSGGGEQYF; DNA: TGTGCCAGCAGCCCTACTAGCGGGGGCGGAGAGCAGTACTTC
V: TRBV30; size: -; J: TRBJ1-5; D: -; CDR3: CAWSVNYNQPQHF; DNA: TGTGCCTGGAGTGTAAACTATAATCAGCCCCAGCATTTT
V: TRBV5-1; size: few; J: TRBJ1-2; D: -; CDR3: CASSSQGSNYGYTF; DNA: TGCGCCAGCAGCTCGCAAGGTTCTAACTATGGCTACACCTTC
V: TRBV9; size: few; J: TRBJ2-5; D: TRBD1; CDR3: CASSVGGQTQETQYF; DNA: TGTGCCAGCAGCGTAGGGGGACAGACCCAAGAGACCCAGTACTTC
V: TRBV7-2; size: -; J: TRBJ2-1; D: -; CDR3: CASSLAPGGGYNEQFF; DNA: TGTGCCAGCAGCTTAGCGCCCGGGGGCGGATACAATGAGCAGTTCTTC
V: TRBV6-5; size: -; J: TRBJ1-1; D: TRBD1; CDR3: CASSFRQGNTEAFF; DNA: TGTGCCAGCAGTTTTCGACAGGGCAACACTGAAGCTTTCTTT
V: TRBV25-1; size: many; J: TRBJ1-1; D: -; CDR3: CASSAHLPGGDEAFF; DNA: TGTGCCAGCAGTGCACACCTTCCTGGCGGAGATGAAGCTTTCTTT
V: TRBV19; size: -; J: TRBJ1-1; D: -; CDR3: CASTIDRSGTEAFF; DNA: TGTGCCAGTACCATAGACAGGAGCGGCACTGAAGCTTTCTTT
V: TRBV2; size: -; J: TRBJ2-2; D: -; CDR3: CASSAEGGAATGELFF; DNA: TGTGCCAGCAGTGCCGAGGGGGGGGCGGCCACCGGGGAGCTGTTTTTT
V: TRBV4-3; size: few; J: TRBJ2-2; D: -; CDR3: CASSQGQGLTGELFF; DNA: TGCGCCAGCAGCCAGGGGCAGGGACTCACCGGGGAGCTGTTTTTT
V: TRBV4-1; size: few; J: TRBJ1-5; D: -; CDR3: CASSQDYSNQPQHF; DNA: TGCGCCAGCAGCCAAGACTACAGCAATCAGCCCCAGCATTTT